This T cell receptor beta chain was identified in a study of shared clonotypes between healthy human individuals. The study, taken as a whole, reports: Compared with memory subsets, naive subsets generally had larger estimated richness. Clonotypes which were not shared had lower generation probabilities than clonotypes that all four donors shared.

TCRdb's copy holds only in-frame clones and misses some; the assay was immunoSEQ multiplex PCR. The sample lists some 660,000 clones; around 73% were seen once. This clone appeared once. Its antigen is unknown. Researchers partitioned CD4+ cells into CD45RA+ naive and CD45RA-negative memory subsets. V lost 4 bases, J lost 2 bases, and 12 bases lay in between. Germline V lookup: CDR1 SGHRS, CDR2 YFSETQ. CDR3 length equals 14 residues. This chain joins TRBV5-1 and TRBJ2-5, with unresolved D. The sequence derives from a woman aged 25-40 years in good health. The sample was memory CD4+ T cells sorted from blood. The subset here: CD45RA-negative fraction. CDR3 bases: TGCGCCAGCAGCCCCGCCACCGCTCAAGAGACCCAGTACTTC. The encoded protein is CASSPATAQETQYF.